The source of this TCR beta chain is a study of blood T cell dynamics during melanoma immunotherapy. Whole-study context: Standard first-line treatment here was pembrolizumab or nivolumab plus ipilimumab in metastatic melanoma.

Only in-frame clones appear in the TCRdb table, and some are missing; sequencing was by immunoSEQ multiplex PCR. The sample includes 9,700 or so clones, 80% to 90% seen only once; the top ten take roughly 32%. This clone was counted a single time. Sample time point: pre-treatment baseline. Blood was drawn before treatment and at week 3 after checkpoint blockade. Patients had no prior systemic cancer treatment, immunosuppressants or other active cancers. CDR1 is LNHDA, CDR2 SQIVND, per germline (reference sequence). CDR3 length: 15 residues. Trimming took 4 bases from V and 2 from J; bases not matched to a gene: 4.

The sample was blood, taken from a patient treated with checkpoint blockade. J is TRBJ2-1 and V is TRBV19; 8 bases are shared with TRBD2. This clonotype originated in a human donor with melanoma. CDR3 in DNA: TGTGCCAGTAGTACGAGCGGGGGAGCCTACAATGAGCAGTTCTTC. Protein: CASSTSGGAYNEQFF.